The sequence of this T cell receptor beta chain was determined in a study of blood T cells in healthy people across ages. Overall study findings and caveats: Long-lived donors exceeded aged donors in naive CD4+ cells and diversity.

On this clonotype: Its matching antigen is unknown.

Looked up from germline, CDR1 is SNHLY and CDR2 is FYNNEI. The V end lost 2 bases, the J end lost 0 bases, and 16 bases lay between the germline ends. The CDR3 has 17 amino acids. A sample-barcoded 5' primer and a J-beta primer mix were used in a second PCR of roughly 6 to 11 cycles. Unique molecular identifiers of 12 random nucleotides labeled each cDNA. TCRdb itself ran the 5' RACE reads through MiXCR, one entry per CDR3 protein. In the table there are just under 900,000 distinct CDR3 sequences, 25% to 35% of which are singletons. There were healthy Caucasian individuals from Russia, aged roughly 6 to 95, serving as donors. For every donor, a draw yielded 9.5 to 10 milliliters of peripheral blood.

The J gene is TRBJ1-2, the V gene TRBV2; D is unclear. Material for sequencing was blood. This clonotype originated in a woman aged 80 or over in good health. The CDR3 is CASSERLFPSTNYGYTF. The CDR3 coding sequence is TGTGCCAGCAGTGAAAGGTTATTCCCCTCTACTAACTATGGCTACACCTTC.